Listed here are 8 T cell receptor beta chains from one sample, sequenced in a study of T cells after yellow fever vaccination. Each CDR3 protein gets one entry after TCRdb re-called the 5' RACE reads with MiXCR. The sample carries some 300,000 distinct CDR3 sequences, around 9.3% recorded once. The input for sequencing was CD4+ T cells sorted from PBMCs, taken 5 days after the yellow fever booster vaccination. All receptors derive from a man between 18 and 29 years old who received the YFV17D yellow fever vaccine.

This clonotype was picked up many times. The CDR3 DNA reads as TGTGCCAGCAGCTTAAGTTCCCGTGGCGGGGGTACAGATACGCAGTATTTT. Translated: CASSLSSRGGGTDTQYF. V usage is TRBV7-3 and J usage is TRBJ2-3, with 7 bases matching TRBD2. V trimming: 1 base; J trimming: 3 bases; junction bases outside the gene matches: 10. Germline loops: CDR1 SGHTA, CDR2 FQGTGA. The CDR3 extends over 17 amino acids.

The J gene is TRBJ2-5, the V gene TRBV5-6; TRBD1 is a possible D gene (6 bases). The germline V and J ends were trimmed by 1 base and 5 bases, with 9 bases remaining between them. CDR3 length: 13 residues. Germline CDR1 is SGHDT and CDR2 is YYEEEE. CDR3 region: CASSLFRGETQYF. Here the CDR3 DNA reads TGTGCCAGCAGCTTGTTCAGGGGCGAGACCCAGTACTTC.

This clonotype was counted a few times. This rearrangement joins TRBV27 to TRBJ1-2; 7 nucleotides line up with TRBD1. This CDR3 is 13 amino acids long. V lost 5 bases, J lost 8 bases, and 8 bases stayed unmatched. The germline gives CDR1 MNHEY, CDR2 SMNVEV (reference sequence). Written as DNA, the CDR3 is TGTGCCAGCAGTACGACAGGGCCTGGGGGCTACACCTTC. It codes for CASSTTGPGGYTF.

This clonotype occurred a few times. The DNA for the CDR3 is TGCAGCGTTGCGGAGGCCCCCACGCAGTATTTT. This sequence encodes CSVAEAPTQYF. The rearrangement links TRBV29-1 to TRBJ2-3; D is perhaps TRBD2 (5 bases). V lost 4 bases to trimming and J lost 9 bases, with 11 bases between them. CDR3 length: 11 residues. Germline assignment: CDR1 SQVTM and CDR2 ANQGSEA.

This chain uses TRBV7-6 with TRBJ1-2; no firm D call. From germline, CDR1 is SGHVS and CDR2 FNYEAQ. V lost 5 bases to trimming and J lost 8 bases, with 9 bases between them. The CDR3 runs 11 residues. The CDR3 coding sequence is TGTGCCAGCAGCCCTAGTCTCGGCTACACCTTC. This gives the protein CASSPSLGYTF. The entire variable domain, with the rest obtained from reference TRBV7-6 and TRBJ1-2, is as follows: GAGVSQSPRYKVTKRGQDVALRCDPISGHVSLYWYRQALGQGPEFLTYFNYEAQQDKSGLPNDRFSAERPEGSISTLTIQRTEQRDSAMYRCASSPSLGYTFGSGTRLTVV.

This clonotype was detected many times. The chain carries TRBV14 and TRBJ2-3; D gene uncertain. Looked up from germline, CDR1 is SGHDN and CDR2 is FVKESK. Trimming took 4 bases from V and 2 from J, leaving 13 bases between them. This CDR3 is built from 15 residues. Here the CDR3 DNA reads TGTGCCAGCAGCCTCGGTGGTGGTTTCACAGATACGCAGTATTTT. It specifies CASSLGGGFTDTQYF.

The chain couples TRBV2 to TRBJ2-2; 10 bases map to TRBD2. The V gene's germline CDR1 is SNHLY and CDR2 FYNNEI. This CDR3 has 19 amino acids. V was clipped by 7 bases and J by 5 bases; unmatched bases: 19. The CDR3 bases are TGTGCCAGCACCAACATCAGGGCCAGCGGGGGGGCCTTTACCGGGGAGCTGTTTTTT. It specifies CASTNIRASGGAFTGELFF.

The chain recombines TRBV4-2 with TRBJ2-3; the D is unclear. The CDR3 has 14 amino acids. Trimming stripped 3 bases from V and 4 bases from J, with 11 bases between. The germline gives CDR1 LGHNA, CDR2 YNFKEQ. CDR3 sequence reads: CASSHQLVSDTQYF. The CDR3 DNA reads TGTGCCAGCAGCCATCAGCTAGTGTCAGATACGCAGTATTTT.